This T cell receptor (beta chain) was profiled in a study of T cell responses to AZD1222 COVID-19 vaccine. Trimming shortened V by 8 bases and J by 0 bases, and 14 bases separated the two germline ends. Per the germline V gene, CDR1 is MRHNA and CDR2 is SNTAGT. The CDR3 loop spans 15 amino acids. As to this clone: Its specificity is unknown.

The table came from immunoSEQ multiplex PCR; TCRdb's copy has only in-frame clones and leaves some out. Of about 100,000 clones listed, 88% were seen once; the top ten hold roughly 2%. Overall study findings and caveats: CD4 TCRs associated with vaccination spanned spike, dominating at 160-218 and 743-854. Most donors were white British and more were female, and clonal diversity was possibly underestimated. Targeting of unmutated variant regions was reportedly seen in nearly half of spike-specific TCRs. With two AZD1222 doses given, Spike-specific TCR breadth and depth both rose.

The source material was peripheral blood, sampled on day 0 of AZD1222 vaccination. The chain uses TRBV6-4 and TRBJ1-5; D is unresolved. The receptor comes from an adult in good health. This CDR3 is CASVSELYSNQPQHF. CDR3 DNA: TGTGCCAGCGTTTCCGAGCTCTATAGCAATCAGCCCCAGCATTTT.